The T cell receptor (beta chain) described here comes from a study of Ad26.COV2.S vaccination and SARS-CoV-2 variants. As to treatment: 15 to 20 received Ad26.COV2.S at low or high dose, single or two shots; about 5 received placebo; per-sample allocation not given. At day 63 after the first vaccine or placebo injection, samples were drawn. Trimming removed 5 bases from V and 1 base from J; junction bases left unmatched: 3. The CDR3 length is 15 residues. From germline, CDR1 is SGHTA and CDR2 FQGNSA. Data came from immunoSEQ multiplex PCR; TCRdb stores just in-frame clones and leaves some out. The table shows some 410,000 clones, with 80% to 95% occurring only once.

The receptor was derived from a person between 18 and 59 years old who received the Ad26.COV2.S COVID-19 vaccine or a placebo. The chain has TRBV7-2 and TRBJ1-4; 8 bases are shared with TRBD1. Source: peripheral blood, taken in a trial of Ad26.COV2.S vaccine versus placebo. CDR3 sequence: CASSPDRVTNEKLFF. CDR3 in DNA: TGTGCCAGCAGCCCGGACAGGGTAACTAATGAAAAACTGTTTTTT.